Presented here are 30 T cell receptor beta chains from one specimen sequenced in a study of T-cell reconstitution after alpha-beta-depleted transplantation in children. Unique molecular identifiers featured in how the TCRbeta library was prepared. Each CDR3 protein gets one entry after TCRdb re-called the PCR reads with MiXCR. This table holds approximately 500,000 distinct CDR3 sequences, roughly a tenth found once. The sequenced sample was PBMCs, obtained before TCRalphabeta/CD19-depleted stem cell transplant. All receptors derive from a child younger than 10 with inherited bone marrow failure, due to receive a stem cell transplant.

This clonotype was counted at least ten times. The chain carries TRBV21-1 and TRBJ2-5; TRBD2, the table's D call, was not compared with the DNA. TRBV21-1 is a documented pseudogene. The CDR3 consists of 17 residues. CDR3 residues: CASSKGWAGPPQETQYF. Here the CDR3 DNA reads TGTGCCAGCAGCAAAGGGTGGGCGGGCCCCCCTCAAGAGACCCAGTACTTC.

This clonotype was seen ten or more times. The CDR3 DNA sequence: TGTGCCAGCCTTTACCAAGAGACCCAGTACTTC. Amino acid sequence: CASLYQETQYF. The V gene is TRBV18, the J gene TRBJ2-5; D is uncertain. V was pared by 8 bases and J by 0 bases, with 4 bases between. The germline V gene has CDR1 KGHSH and CDR2 LQKENI. The CDR3 is 11 residues long.

In its sample, this clonotype was seen a few times. The chain carries TRBV4-3 and TRBJ1-2; maybe TRBD1 (6 bases). This CDR3 spans 17 amino acids. Germline loops: CDR1 LGHNA, CDR2 YSLEER. V lost 0 bases and J lost 4, with 18 bases in between. The DNA of the CDR3 is TGCGCCAGCAGCCAAGACCGCATCTCAGGGGACCTCTATGGCTACACCTTC. Protein sequence: CASSQDRISGDLYGYTF.

This clonotype was recorded a few times. The chain carries TRBV4-3 and TRBJ2-2; D tentatively fits TRBD1 or TRBD2 (5 bases each). Trimming stripped 4 bases from V and 4 bases from J, with 10 bases between. This CDR3 region has 14 residues. Germline V gene data show CDR1 as LGHNA and CDR2 as YSLEER. The DNA of the CDR3 is TGCGCCAGCAGCCGGGGACCCGTCACCGGGGAGCTGTTTTTT. The encoded protein is CASSRGPVTGELFF.

In this sample, this clonotype turned up many times. V usage is TRBV21-1 and J usage is TRBJ2-1. TRBV21-1 is a pseudogene. The CDR3 covers 15 residues. For the CDR3, the DNA is TGTGCCAGCAGCAAGAGACTGGGAAACTACAATGAGCAGTTCTTC. This sequence encodes CASSKRLGNYNEQFF.

This chain connects TRBV4-2 to TRBJ2-1; D could derive from TRBD1 or TRBD2 (6 bases each). Looked up from germline, CDR1 is LGHNA and CDR2 is YNFKEQ. This CDR3 region has 15 residues. The V end lost 0 bases, the J end lost 8 bases, and 14 bases lay between the germline ends. CDR3 sequence (DNA): TGTGCCAGCAGCCAAGATGGGGGGCCGCTCTATGAGCAGTTCTTC. Protein: CASSQDGGPLYEQFF.

This clonotype occurred many times. The CDR3 nucleotides are TGCGCCAGCAGCTCGGTACAGGGGATGGGCTACGAGCAGTACTTC. This codes for CASSSVQGMGYEQYF. The rearrangement uses TRBV5-1 and TRBJ2-7, with 7 bases identical to TRBD1. The CDR3 has 15 amino acids. Germline trimming cut 3 bases from V and 3 bases from J; bases unmatched to any gene: 9. Germline-derived CDR1 and CDR2 are SGHRS and YFSETQ.

This clonotype showed up just once. This chain links TRBV5-1 with TRBJ1-4; D not resolved. V was pared by 5 bases and J by 6 bases, with 20 bases between. This CDR3 is built from 16 residues. CDR1 is SGHRS, CDR2 YFSETQ, per germline. The CDR3: CASRLTPHAADEKLFF. For the CDR3, the DNA is TGCGCCAGCAGGCTGACCCCACACGCTGCGGATGAAAAACTGTTTTTT.

This clonotype has at least ten counts. The rearrangement joins TRBV7-2 to TRBJ1-2; no clear D gene. Germline values: CDR1 SGHTA, CDR2 FQGNSA. The V gene lost 1 base and the J gene lost 0 bases, with 9 bases spanning the gap. The CDR3 covers 15 residues. In DNA, the CDR3 is TGTGCCAGCAGCTTAGGGTGGCAGACTAACTATGGCTACACCTTC. Translated, it gives CASSLGWQTNYGYTF.

This clonotype was seen more than once but under ten times. The rearrangement uses TRBV2 and TRBJ1-1; D remains ambiguous. V lost 7 bases and J lost 4, with 16 bases in between. Germline CDR1 reads SNHLY; CDR2 reads FYNNEI. The CDR3 has 14 residues. CDR3: CASTPGVRGTEAFF. The CDR3 coding sequence is TGTGCCAGCACCCCCGGAGTACGAGGCACTGAAGCTTTCTTT.

The sample holds many counts of this clonotype. The chain joins TRBV7-9 to TRBJ2-7; 9 bases are shared with TRBD2. V shed 7 bases and J 6 bases; nucleotides not matched to a gene: 16. CDR3 length equals 16 residues. Germline-derived CDR1 and CDR2 are SEHNR and FQNEAQ (reference sequence). The CDR3 bases are TGTGCCAGCACTCCTGAACCTATAGCGGGAGATCTCGAGCAGTACTTC. This gives the protein CASTPEPIAGDLEQYF.

This clonotype was observed at least ten times. The V and J genes are TRBV9 and TRBJ2-1; D not resolved. The CDR3 contains 14 residues. The germline V gene has CDR1 SGDLS and CDR2 YYNGEE. Trimming pared 0 bases from V and 7 bases from J, leaving 11 bases between. The CDR3 spells CASSVEGLSNEQFF. DNA for the CDR3: TGTGCCAGCAGCGTAGAGGGCTTATCTAATGAGCAGTTCTTC.

This clonotype has a count of ten or more. J is TRBJ2-2 and V is TRBV20-1; D call uncertain. The CDR3 has 17 residues. Trimming took 3 bases from V and 6 from J, leaving 23 bases between them. Per the germline V gene, CDR1 is DFQATT and CDR2 is SNEGSKA (reference sequence). The chain's CDR3 is CSARIPPSLPTAGELFF. CDR3 coding DNA: TGCAGTGCTAGGATCCCCCCCTCTCTCCCGACCGCCGGGGAGCTGTTTTTT.

This clonotype was counted at least ten times. The chain links TRBV20-1 to TRBJ2-1; TRBD2 matches 9 bases. CDR1 is DFQATT and CDR2 is SNEGSKA in the germline V gene (reference sequence). The length of the CDR3 is 15 residues. The V segment lost 7 bases and the J segment 3 bases; nucleotides outside the gene matches: 10. CDR3 nucleotide sequence: TGCAGTGTGGGGGTAGCGGGAGCCCGCTACAATGAGCAGTTCTTC. Protein sequence: CSVGVAGARYNEQFF.

This clonotype was recorded many times. The V gene is TRBV27, the J gene TRBJ1-1; tentatively, D is TRBD1 (5 bases). V lost 5 bases to trimming and J lost 8 bases, with 15 bases between them. From germline, CDR1 is MNHEY and CDR2 SMNVEV (reference sequence). This CDR3 has 13 residues. CDR3 residues: CASSVRARQEAFF. The CDR3 region has the DNA TGTGCCAGCAGTGTGAGGGCAAGACAGGAAGCTTTCTTT.

This clonotype has ten or more counts. CDR3 amino acids: CASSQMGAGLTTYEQYF. DNA for the CDR3: TGTGCCAGCAGCCAGATGGGAGCGGGACTAACGACCTACGAGCAGTACTTC. The J gene is TRBJ2-7, the V gene TRBV3-1, with 7 bases fitting TRBD2. With V trimmed by 3 bases and J by 2 bases, 13 bases remained unmatched. Germline V CDR1 and CDR2: LGHDT, YNNKEL (reference sequence). The length of the CDR3 is 17 residues.

This clonotype was seen many times. Written as DNA, the CDR3 is TGCGCCAGCAGGGGGGGAGTAAGCTCCTACAATGAGCAGTTCTTC. This encodes CASRGGVSSYNEQFF. This chain joins TRBV10-2 and TRBJ2-1; a weak D match, TRBD2 (6 bases). V lost 6 bases and J 0 bases, leaving 12 bases between the germline ends. The germline V gene has CDR1 WSHSY and CDR2 SAAADI. The CDR3 is made up of 15 amino acids.

This clonotype was counted at least ten times. The rearrangement uses TRBV7-9 and TRBJ2-1; D possibly corresponds to TRBD1 (7 bases). Germline lookup yields CDR1 SEHNR and CDR2 FQNEAQ (reference sequence). The CDR3 totals 15 residues. V was pared by 7 bases and J by 2 bases, with 15 bases between. The CDR3 nucleotides are TGTGCCAGCAACCACGCGGGGACAGCCTACAATGAGCAGTTCTTC. It codes for CASNHAGTAYNEQFF. Together with reference TRBV7-9 and TRBJ2-1, the CDR3 gives the full variable domain: DTGVSQNPRHKITKRGQNVTFRCDPISEHNRLYWYRQTLGQGPEFLTYFQNEAQLEKSRLLSDRFSAERPKGSFSTLEIQRTEQGDSAMYLCASNHAGTAYNEQFFGPGTRLTVL.

This chain links TRBV29-1 with TRBJ2-1; 10 nucleotides align to TRBD2. Losses at the gene ends were 7 bases for V and 9 bases for J; bases not matched to a gene: 18. Germline CDR1 SQVTM, CDR2 ANQGSEA. The CDR3 has 16 residues. The CDR3 loop is CSAIKLSGRAFGEQFF. As DNA, the CDR3 is TGCAGCGCGATTAAACTAAGCGGGAGGGCCTTCGGTGAGCAGTTCTTC.

This clonotype was seen ten or more times. The chain employs TRBV4-2 and TRBJ2-7; a possible D gene is TRBD2 (5 bases). Germline values: CDR1 LGHNA, CDR2 YNFKEQ. V lost 1 base to trimming and J lost 2 bases, with 12 bases between them. This CDR3 contains 15 residues. The CDR3 is CASSQGLSVTYEQYF. CDR3 nucleotide sequence: TGTGCCAGCAGCCAAGGCCTTAGCGTCACCTACGAGCAGTACTTC.

This chain links TRBV27 with TRBJ1-2; TRBD1 matches 7 bases. This CDR3 has 17 residues. CDR1 and CDR2 from the germline V gene are MNHEY and SMNVEV (reference sequence). The V segment lost 2 bases and the J segment 4 bases; nucleotides outside the gene matches: 13. The chain's CDR3 is CASSLGTGTAPPYGYTF. CDR3 nucleotides: TGTGCCAGCAGTTTAGGCACCGGGACAGCCCCACCCTATGGCTACACCTTC.

This clonotype was recorded at least ten times. The chain is built from TRBV10-2 and TRBJ2-7; D possibly corresponds to TRBD1 (5 bases). Germline assignment: CDR1 WSHSY and CDR2 SAAADI. The CDR3 contains 16 residues. The V end was cut by 8 bases, the J end by 1 base, with 21 bases between. In DNA, the CDR3 is TGCGCCAGCCACCACCCCGGACATCTTGGTTCCTACGAGCAGTACTTC. Residues: CASHHPGHLGSYEQYF.

In its sample, this clonotype was seen many times. The rearrangement uses TRBV7-9 and TRBJ1-2, with TRBD1 matching 9 bases. This CDR3 region has 14 residues. Germline CDR1 SEHNR, CDR2 FQNEAQ (reference sequence). Losses at the gene ends were 5 bases for V and 8 bases for J; bases not matched to a gene: 9. Here the CDR3 DNA reads TGTGCCAGCAGCCCCCCCAGGGACAGGGACGGCTACACCTTC. Amino acid sequence: CASSPPRDRDGYTF.

This clonotype was counted ten times or more. V and J are TRBV6-2 or TRBV6-3 and TRBJ1-1; tentative D call: TRBD1 (6 bases). Germline V gene data show CDR1 as MNHEY and CDR2 as SVGEGT. The CDR3 totals 13 residues. Deletions cut 4 bases from V and 8 bases from J, with 14 bases between. The CDR3: CASSSGTPTEAFF. The DNA of the CDR3 is TGTGCCAGCAGTTCCGGGACACCAACCGAAGCTTTCTTT.

This clonotype was seen many times. The CDR3 protein is CASSAGLAGGGELFF. As DNA, the CDR3 is TGCGCCAGCAGCGCGGGACTAGCGGGTGGCGGGGAGCTGTTTTTT. The genes are TRBV5-1 and TRBJ2-2; 12 nucleotides line up with TRBD2. CDR3 length equals 15 residues. The junction had 5 bases not matched to a gene; V was cut back by 4 bases and J by 7 bases. Germline assignment: CDR1 SGHRS and CDR2 YFSETQ.

The sample holds many counts of this clonotype. This rearrangement joins TRBV4-3 to TRBJ1-1, with D unresolved. The CDR3 consists of 15 residues. The ends were cut back, 1 base at V and 8 bases at J, with 17 bases in the middle. Germline V CDR1 and CDR2: LGHNA, YSLEER. The CDR3 reads CASSQGLHLRTEAFF. DNA of the CDR3: TGCGCCAGCAGCCAAGGATTACACCTTAGAACGGAAGCTTTCTTT.

This clonotype showed up many times. The chain carries TRBV20-1 and TRBJ1-1, with TRBD1 matching 10 bases. This CDR3 comprises 12 residues. Germline V gene sequence: CDR1 DFQATT, CDR2 SNEGSKA (reference sequence). V shed 5 bases, J shed 3 bases, and the junction held 0 bases outside the gene matches. The CDR3 DNA reads as TGCAGTGCTGGACAGGGGGACACTGAAGCTTTCTTT. It codes for CSAGQGDTEAFF.

This clonotype has ten or more counts. This rearrangement joins TRBV4-3 to TRBJ2-7; the D call may be TRBD1 or TRBD2 (5 bases each). This CDR3 is 15 amino acids long. V dropped 0 bases and J dropped 2 bases, with 11 bases sitting between them. Germline V gives CDR1 LGHNA, CDR2 YSLEER. CDR3 DNA sequence: TGCGCCAGCAGCCAAGACCCGGGACCGGCCTACGAGCAGTACTTC. This encodes CASSQDPGPAYEQYF.

This clonotype was recorded at least ten times. This chain links TRBV20-1 with TRBJ2-1; D is unclear. This CDR3 has 13 amino acids. Germline CDR1 is DFQATT and CDR2 is SNEGSKA (reference sequence). V was clipped by 0 bases and J by 9 bases, with 12 bases between them. For the CDR3, the DNA is TGCAGTGCTAGAGATGGTTATGTAGTTGAGCAGTTCTTC. The encoded protein is CSARDGYVVEQFF.

This clonotype was picked up many times. The V call is TRBV3-1, the J call TRBJ2-1, with a tentative D call TRBD2 (6 bases). The CDR3 is made up of 14 amino acids. Germline CDR1 reads LGHDT; CDR2 reads YNNKEL (reference sequence). V was clipped by 3 bases and J by 3 bases, with 9 bases between them. Written as DNA, the CDR3 is TGTGCCAGCAGCCAGGGACTCCGCTACAATGAGCAGTTCTTC. It codes for CASSQGLRYNEQFF.